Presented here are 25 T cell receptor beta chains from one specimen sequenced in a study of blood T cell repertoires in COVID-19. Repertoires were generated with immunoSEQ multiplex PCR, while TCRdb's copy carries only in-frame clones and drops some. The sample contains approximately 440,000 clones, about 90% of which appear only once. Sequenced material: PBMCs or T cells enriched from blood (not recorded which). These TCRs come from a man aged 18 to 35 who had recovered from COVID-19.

This chain's CDR3 is CASSPDPVGSYEQYF. The CDR3 coding sequence is TGTGCCAGCTCACCAGACCCCGTCGGGTCCTACGAGCAGTACTTC. V and J are TRBV18 and TRBJ2-7; D gene ambiguous. Per the germline V gene, CDR1 is KGHSH and CDR2 is LQKENI. The CDR3 has 15 residues. Trimming shortened V by 2 bases and J by 1 base, and 12 bases separated the two germline ends.

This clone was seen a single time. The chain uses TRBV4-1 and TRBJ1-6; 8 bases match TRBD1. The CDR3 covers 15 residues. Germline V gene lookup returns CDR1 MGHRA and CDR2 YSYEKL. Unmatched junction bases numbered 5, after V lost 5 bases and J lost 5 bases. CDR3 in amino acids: CASSRSTGDNSPLHF. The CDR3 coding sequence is TGCGCCAGCAGCAGATCGACAGGGGATAATTCACCCCTCCACTTT.

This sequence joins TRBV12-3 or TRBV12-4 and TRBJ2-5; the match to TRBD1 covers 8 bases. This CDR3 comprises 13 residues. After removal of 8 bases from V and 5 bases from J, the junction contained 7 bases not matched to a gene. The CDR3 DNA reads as TGTGCCAGCGGACCAGGGGGCCCCGAGACCCAGTACTTC. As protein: CASGPGGPETQYF.

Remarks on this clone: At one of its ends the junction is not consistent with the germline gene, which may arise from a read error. CDR3: CASTLTGQVNNEQFF. CDR3 sequence (DNA): TGTGCCAGCACTTTAACGGGACAGGTAAACAATGAGCAGTTCTTC. The rearrangement uses TRBV27 and TRBJ2-1; 8 positions match TRBD1. CDR1 and CDR2 (germline): MNHEY, SMNVEV (reference sequence). The CDR3 extends over 15 amino acids.

As DNA, the CDR3 is TGCGCCAGCAGGCCGGCGGACAGGGCTGGAAACACCATATATTTT. Protein product: CASRPADRAGNTIYF. V and J are TRBV10-1 and TRBJ1-3; 8 bases match TRBD1. CDR1 is WNHNN and CDR2 is SYGVQD in the germline V gene (reference sequence). The CDR3 is 15 amino acids. Losses at the gene ends were 6 bases for V and 2 bases for J; bases not matched to a gene: 6.

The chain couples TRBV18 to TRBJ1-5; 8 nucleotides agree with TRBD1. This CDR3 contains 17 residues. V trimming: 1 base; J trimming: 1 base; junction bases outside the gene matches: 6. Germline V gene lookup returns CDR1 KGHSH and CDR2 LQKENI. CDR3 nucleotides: TGTGCCAGCTCACCACTCCCAGGGGGCAACAGCAATCAGCCCCAGCATTTT. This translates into CASSPLPGGNSNQPQHF. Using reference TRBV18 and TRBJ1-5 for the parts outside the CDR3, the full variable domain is NAGVMQNPRHLVRRRGQEARLRCSPMKGHSHVYWYRQLPEEGLKFMVYLQKENIIDESGMPKERFSAEFPKEGPSILRIQQVVRGDSAAYFCASSPLPGGNSNQPQHFGDGTRLSIL.

The CDR3 protein is CSVEGGMFRSGYTF. CDR3 DNA sequence: TGCAGCGTTGAAGGAGGGATGTTTAGAAGTGGCTACACCTTC. V usage is TRBV29-1 and J usage is TRBJ1-2; no clear D gene. V was shortened by 1 base and J by 7 bases, with 16 bases between the two germline ends. Germline lookup yields CDR1 SQVTM and CDR2 ANQGSEA. The CDR3 consists of 14 residues.

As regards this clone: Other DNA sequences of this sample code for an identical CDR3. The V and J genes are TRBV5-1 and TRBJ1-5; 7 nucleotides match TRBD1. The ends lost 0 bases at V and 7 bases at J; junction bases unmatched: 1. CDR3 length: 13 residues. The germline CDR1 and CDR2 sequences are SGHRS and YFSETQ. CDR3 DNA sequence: TGCGCCAGCAGCTTGGACAGGGGCCAGCCCCAGCATTTT. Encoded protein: CASSLDRGQPQHF.

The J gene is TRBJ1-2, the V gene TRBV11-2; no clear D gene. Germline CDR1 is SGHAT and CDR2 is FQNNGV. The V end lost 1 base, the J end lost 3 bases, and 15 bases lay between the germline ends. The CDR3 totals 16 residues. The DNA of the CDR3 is TGTGCCAGCAGCTTAGTAACGGGTCAGATCCACTATGGCTACACCTTC. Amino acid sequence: CASSLVTGQIHYGYTF.

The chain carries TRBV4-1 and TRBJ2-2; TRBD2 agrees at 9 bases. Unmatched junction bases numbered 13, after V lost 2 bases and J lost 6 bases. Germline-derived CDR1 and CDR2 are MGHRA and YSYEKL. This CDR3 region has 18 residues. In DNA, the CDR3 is TGCGCCAGCAGCCAACCGAGGCTAGCGGGACACCCCGCCGGGGAGCTGTTTTTT. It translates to CASSQPRLAGHPAGELFF.

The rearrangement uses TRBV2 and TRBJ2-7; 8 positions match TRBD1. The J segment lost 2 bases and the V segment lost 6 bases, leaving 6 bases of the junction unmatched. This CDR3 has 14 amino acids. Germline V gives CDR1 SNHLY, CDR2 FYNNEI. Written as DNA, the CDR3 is TGTGCCAGCAGAGGACAGGGAACCACCTACGAGCAGTACTTC. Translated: CASRGQGTTYEQYF.

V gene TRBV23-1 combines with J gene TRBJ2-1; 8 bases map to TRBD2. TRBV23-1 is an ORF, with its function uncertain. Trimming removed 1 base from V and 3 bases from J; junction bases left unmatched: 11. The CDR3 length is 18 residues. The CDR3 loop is CASSQYGGSLAGYNEQFF. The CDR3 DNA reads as TGCGCCAGCAGTCAATATGGTGGGTCGCTAGCGGGCTACAATGAGCAGTTCTTC.

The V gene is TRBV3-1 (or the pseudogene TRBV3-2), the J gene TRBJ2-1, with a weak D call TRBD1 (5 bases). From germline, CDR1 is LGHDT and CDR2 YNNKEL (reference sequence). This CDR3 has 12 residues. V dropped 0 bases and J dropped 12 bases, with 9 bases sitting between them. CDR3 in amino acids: CASSQDVGVQFF. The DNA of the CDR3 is TGTGCCAGCAGCCAAGATGTAGGGGTGCAGTTCTTC.

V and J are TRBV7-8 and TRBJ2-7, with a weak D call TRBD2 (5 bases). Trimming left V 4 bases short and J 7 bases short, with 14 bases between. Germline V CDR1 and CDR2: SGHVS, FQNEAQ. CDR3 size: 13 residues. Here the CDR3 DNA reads TGTGCCAGCAGCTCTCCACCCGGACTTGAGCAGTACTTC. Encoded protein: CASSSPPGLEQYF.

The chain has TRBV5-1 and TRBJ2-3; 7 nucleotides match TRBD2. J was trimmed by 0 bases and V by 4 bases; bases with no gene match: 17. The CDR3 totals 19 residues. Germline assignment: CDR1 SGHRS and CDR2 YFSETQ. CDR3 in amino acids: CASSRRGSPGGGSTDTQYF. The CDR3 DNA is TGCGCCAGCAGCCGGCGGGGGAGCCCCGGCGGGGGAAGCACAGATACGCAGTATTTT.

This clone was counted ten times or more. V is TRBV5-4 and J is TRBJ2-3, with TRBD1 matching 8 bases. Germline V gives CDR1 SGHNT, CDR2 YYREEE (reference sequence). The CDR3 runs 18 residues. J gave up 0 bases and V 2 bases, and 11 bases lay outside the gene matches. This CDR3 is CASSLNNRGTSSTDTQYF. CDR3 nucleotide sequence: TGTGCCAGCAGCTTAAATAACAGGGGGACTTCTAGCACAGATACGCAGTATTTT.

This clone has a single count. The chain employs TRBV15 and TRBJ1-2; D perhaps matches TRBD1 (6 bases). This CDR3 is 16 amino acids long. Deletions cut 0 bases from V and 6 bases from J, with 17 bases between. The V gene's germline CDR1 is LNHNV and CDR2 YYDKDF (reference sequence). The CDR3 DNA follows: TGTGCCACCAGCAGAGATCTCGGCAGGGGTGTAGATGGCTACACCTTC. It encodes CATSRDLGRGVDGYTF.

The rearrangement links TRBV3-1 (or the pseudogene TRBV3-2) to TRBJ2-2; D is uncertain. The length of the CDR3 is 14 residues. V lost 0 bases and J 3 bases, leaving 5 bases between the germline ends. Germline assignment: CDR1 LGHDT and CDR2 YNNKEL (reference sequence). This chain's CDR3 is CASSQETHTGELFF. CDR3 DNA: TGTGCCAGCAGCCAAGAAACTCACACCGGGGAGCTGTTTTTT.

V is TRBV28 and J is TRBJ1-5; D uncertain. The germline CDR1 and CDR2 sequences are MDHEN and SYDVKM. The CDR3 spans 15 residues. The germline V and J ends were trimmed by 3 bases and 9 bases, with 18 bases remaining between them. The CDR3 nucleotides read TGTGCCAGCAGTTTGGGAGACACGTCAATTCGGCCCCAGCATTTT. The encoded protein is CASSLGDTSIRPQHF.

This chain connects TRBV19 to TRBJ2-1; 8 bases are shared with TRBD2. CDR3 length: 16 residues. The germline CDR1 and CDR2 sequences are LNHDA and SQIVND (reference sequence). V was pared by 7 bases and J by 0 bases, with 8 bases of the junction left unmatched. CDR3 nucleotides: TGTGCCAGTAACCCACGAAGCGGGAGCTCCTACAATGAGCAGTTCTTC. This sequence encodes CASNPRSGSSYNEQFF.

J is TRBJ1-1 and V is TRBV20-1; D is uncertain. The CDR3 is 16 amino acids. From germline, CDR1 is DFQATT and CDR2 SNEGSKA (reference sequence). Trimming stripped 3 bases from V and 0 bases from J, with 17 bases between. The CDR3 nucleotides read TGCAGTGCTAGTTCCTCGGGAGGCAGATTGAACACTGAAGCTTTCTTT. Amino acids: CSASSSGGRLNTEAFF.

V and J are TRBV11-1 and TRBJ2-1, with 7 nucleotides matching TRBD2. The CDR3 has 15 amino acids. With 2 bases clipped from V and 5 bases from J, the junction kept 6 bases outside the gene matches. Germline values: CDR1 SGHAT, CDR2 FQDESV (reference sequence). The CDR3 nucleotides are TGTGCCAGCAGCTTATCTGCTAGCGGAGACAATGAGCAGTTCTTC. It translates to CASSLSASGDNEQFF.

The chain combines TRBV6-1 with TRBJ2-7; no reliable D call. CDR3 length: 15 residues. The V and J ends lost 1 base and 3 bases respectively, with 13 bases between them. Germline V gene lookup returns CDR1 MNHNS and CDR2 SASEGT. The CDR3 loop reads CASSEVLGTHYEQYF. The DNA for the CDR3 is TGTGCCAGCAGTGAAGTGTTGGGCACCCACTACGAGCAGTACTTC.

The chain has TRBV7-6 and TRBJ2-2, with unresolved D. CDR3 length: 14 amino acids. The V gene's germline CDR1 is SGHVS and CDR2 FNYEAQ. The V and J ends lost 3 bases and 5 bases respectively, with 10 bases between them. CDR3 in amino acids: CASSFSTGTGELFF. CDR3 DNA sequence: TGTGCCAGCAGCTTTTCCACGGGTACCGGGGAGCTGTTTTTT.

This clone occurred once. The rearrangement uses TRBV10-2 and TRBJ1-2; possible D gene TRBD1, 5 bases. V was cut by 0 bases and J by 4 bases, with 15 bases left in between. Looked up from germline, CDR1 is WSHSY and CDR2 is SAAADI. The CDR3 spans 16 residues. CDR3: CASSESTYQGSYGYTF. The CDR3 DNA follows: TGCGCCAGCAGTGAGTCGACTTACCAGGGTTCCTATGGCTACACCTTC.